Sequencing of this TCR beta chain was carried out in a study of cytomegalovirus exposure and HLA in healthy donors. In the PCR, 60 Vbeta and 13 Jbeta primers were used. Assay: immunoSEQ multiplex PCR; the TCRdb copy retains only in-frame clones and omits some. The data contain 210,000 or so clones, over 70% of them seen just once; the ten biggest clones take up roughly 2.5%. The sample comprised PBMCs. This TCR derives from a woman aged 55-75 years in good health and CMV-seropositive.

CDR3 sequence reads: CASSQAVGSPHSGTQYF. The CDR3 DNA follows: TGCGCCAGCAGCCAAGCGGTCGGGTCCCCCCACTCGGGGACCCAGTACTTC. The V and J genes are TRBV4-3 and TRBJ2-5; D is unclear. V was clipped by 1 base and J by 7 bases, with 22 bases between them. Germline lookup yields CDR1 LGHNA and CDR2 YSLEER. The CDR3 runs to 17 residues.